This T cell receptor (beta chain) was sequenced in a study of technical replicates of blood from several donors (dated by TCRdb to the late 2010s). To note about this clone: There is no known antigen for this receptor. One base away there is no much larger clone; base qualities are not given.

V trim: 0 bases; J trim: 7 bases; unmatched bases: 7. The CDR3 spans 16 residues, from the cysteine through the phenylalanine. Of the read, only the CDR3 DNA is kept; its 48 bases are in frame from base 1. The germline V gene encodes CDR1 LNHDA and CDR2 SQIVND (reference sequence). The library was made by the immunoSEQ multiplex PCR assay. TCRdb carries this immuneACCESS record with in-frame sequences only. Its versions omit some clonotypes, under half of them owing to an unresolved V gene in the studies checked, with the rest unexplained. The sample records 77,000 or so clones, 92% of which are singletons. 0.4% to 0.5% of the sample rests with the top ten.

The chain is encoded by TRBV19 joined to TRBJ2-1; a stretch of 9 junction bases matches TRBD2. Material for sequencing was T cells isolated from PBMCs. The receptor comes from a human donor in good health. The DNA reads as follows: TGTGCCAGTAGTATAGAGGCGGGAGGGGTCTGGAATGAGCAGTTCTTC. Translation gives CASSIEAGGVWNEQFF.